These T cell receptor beta chains were read from a single sample in a study of blood T cell repertoires in COVID-19. Here immunoSEQ multiplex PCR was the method, and the copy in TCRdb shows in-frame clones only, minus some. The sample has 270,000 or so clones, more than 85% seen once. The sequenced material came from peripheral blood. These receptors originate from a man aged 35 to 55 with acute or convalescent COVID-19. Each CDR3 is given with its conserved first and last residue. D genes are given only for firm matches. Clone sizes are given selectively: once, few, many, or a class where the clone is expanded.

- | TRBJ2-2 | once | TRBV2 | TGTGCCAGCAGTTTAACACGGAACACCGGGGAGCTGTTTTTT | CASSLTRNTGELFF
- | TRBJ1-5 | - | TRBV5-8 | TGTGCCAGCAGGTTGGGGAGGGGAAAACAGCCCCAGCATTTT | CASRLGRGKQPQHF
TRBD1 | TRBJ1-1 | - | TRBV7-9 | TGTGCCAGCAGCTTAGGTACAGGGGCTGAAGCTTTCTTT | CASSLGTGAEAFF
- | TRBJ2-2 | - | TRBV24-1 | TGTGCCACCAGTGATTTGGTCGGGGGAAAGAACACCGGGGAGCTGTTTTTT | CATSDLVGGKNTGELFF
- | TRBJ1-2 | - | TRBV14 | TGTGCCAGCAGCCAAGGAGGGTCTAACTATGGCTACACCTTC | CASSQGGSNYGYTF
- | TRBJ1-4 | - | TRBV5-1 | TGCGCCAGCAGTCAAAGGGGGTCTGAAAAACTGTTTTTT | CASSQRGSEKLFF
- | TRBJ1-2 | - | TRBV5-1 | TGCGCCAGCAGCTTGGGAGGCCCCGACAGTTATGGCTACACCTTC | CASSLGGPDSYGYTF
- | TRBJ1-5 | - | TRBV27 | TGTGCCAGCAGTTTTAGTACGAGTCAGCCCCAGCATTTT | CASSFSTSQPQHF
- | TRBJ2-3 | - | TRBV25-1 | TGTGCCAGCAGTGAGGCCGCCACAGATACGCAGTATTTT | CASSEAATDTQYF
- | TRBJ1-2 | - | TRBV3-1/TRBV3-2 | TGTGCCAGCGCGCCGGGGTTCTATGGCTACACCTTC | CASAPGFYGYTF
TRBD1 | TRBJ1-2 | - | TRBV6-5 | TGTGCCAGCAGTTACTCGATAAGTTCAGGGGGTGATGGCTACACCTTC | CASSYSISSGGDGYTF
- | TRBJ1-5 | - | TRBV30 | TGTGCCTGGAGTACGGCAGCGACTAGTCAGCCCCAGCATTTT | CAWSTAATSQPQHF
TRBD1 | TRBJ2-1 | - | TRBV3-1/TRBV3-2 | TGTGCCAGCAGCCAAGATCGTACGGGACAGGCTTACAATGAGCAGTTCTTC | CASSQDRTGQAYNEQFF
TRBD1 | TRBJ2-7 | - | TRBV3-1/TRBV3-2 | TGTGCCAGCAGCCAGGGACAGGCAAAGGACGAGCAGTACTTC | CASSQGQAKDEQYF
- | TRBJ2-3 | once | TRBV12-2 | TGTGCAAGTCGCTTGGGGGACAGGGGTCCAGATACGCAGTATTTT | CASRLGDRGPDTQYF
- | TRBJ1-2 | few | TRBV3-1/TRBV3-2 | TGTGCCAGCAGCGACAGATTTTATGGCTACACCTTC | CASSDRFYGYTF
- | TRBJ1-4 | - | TRBV5-1 | TGCGCCAGCAGCTTGGGACAGGCCAGGAATGAAAAACTGTTTTTT | CASSLGQARNEKLFF
TRBD1 | TRBJ1-2 | few | TRBV6-5 | TGTGCCAGCAGTTCTCCGGACAGGGGGCTCTATGGCTACACCTTC | CASSSPDRGLYGYTF
TRBD1 | TRBJ1-2 | - | TRBV12-3/TRBV12-4 | TGTGCCAGCAGTTTCGACAGGGCATCGAGCTACACCTTC | CASSFDRASSYTF
TRBD2 | TRBJ2-1 | - | TRBV24-1 | TGTGCCACCAGCTTAGCGGGGGGGTATTATGAGCAGTTCTTC | CATSLAGGYYEQFF
- | TRBJ2-2 | - | TRBV19 | TGTGCCAGTCGACTAGAGCCTCCAACCGGGGAGCTGTTTTTT | CASRLEPPTGELFF
TRBD2 | TRBJ2-2 | - | TRBV11-2 | TGTGCCAGCAGCTTCACTAGCGTAGGGGAGCTGTTTTTT | CASSFTSVGELFF
- | TRBJ1-1 | - | TRBV14 | TGTGCCAGCAGCCAAGCCCGGAACCGGGGGGCTTTCTTT | CASSQARNRGAFF
TRBD1 | TRBJ2-2 | - | TRBV19 | TGTGCCAGTAGTACCTGGGACAGTAACACCGGGGAGCTGTTTTTT | CASSTWDSNTGELFF
TRBD1 | TRBJ2-2 | - | TRBV7-3 | TGTGCCAGCAGCTTAACTCAGGGACAGGCTATCACCGGGGAGCTGTTTTTT | CASSLTQGQAITGELFF
- | TRBJ2-3 | few | TRBV10-1 | TGCGCCAGCAGCTCTTGGACAAGCACAGATACGCAGTATTTT | CASSSWTSTDTQYF
- | TRBJ2-1 | - | TRBV6-6 | TGTGCCAGCAGTATAGTACGAGGGCGGGAACACAATGAGCAGTTCTTC | CASSIVRGREHNEQFF
- | TRBJ2-3 | - | TRBV3-1/TRBV3-2 | TGTGCCAGCAGCCAAGATCCAGGGAGGACAGATACGCAGTATTTT | CASSQDPGRTDTQYF
- | TRBJ1-1 | - | TRBV18 | TGTGCCAGCTCACAAGACAGATTGAACACTGAAGCTTTCTTT | CASSQDRLNTEAFF
- | TRBJ1-4 | - | TRBV6-5 | TGTGCCACCCACGATGGGCGCCGAGAAAAACTGTTTTTT | CATHDGRREKLFF
- | TRBJ1-4 | - | TRBV3-1/TRBV3-2 | TGTGCCAGCAGCCAGGGCATTGCAACTAATGAAAAACTGTTTTTT | CASSQGIATNEKLFF
TRBD1 | TRBJ1-2 | - | TRBV6-5 | TGTGCCAGCAGTTTATCCGGGACAGGGATCTATGGCTACACCTTC | CASSLSGTGIYGYTF
- | TRBJ1-3 | - | TRBV7-8 | TGTGCCAGCACCTTAGACAGTAGCTCTGGAAACACCATATATTTT | CASTLDSSSGNTIYF
- | TRBJ1-6 | - | TRBV7-9 | TGTGCCTCAGGACAGATTAATTCACCCCTCCACTTT | CASGQINSPLHF
- | TRBJ2-1 | - | TRBV27 | TGTGCCAGCAGTTTCTCGACTTACAATGAGCAGTTCTTC | CASSFSTYNEQFF
TRBD1 | TRBJ1-2 | - | TRBV28 | TGTGCCAGCAGTTTCCCCACCGGGACAGGGGTATATGGCTACACCTTC | CASSFPTGTGVYGYTF
TRBD1 | TRBJ1-1 | - | TRBV5-6 | TGTGCCAGCAGCCCACGGACAGGGAACACTGAAGCTTTCTTT | CASSPRTGNTEAFF
- | TRBJ2-3 | - | TRBV10-3 | TGTGCCATCAGTGAGGAAAGGACAGCTAGCACAGATACGCAGTATTTT | CAISEERTASTDTQYF
- | TRBJ2-3 | - | TRBV9 | TGTGCCAGCAGCTTGTCACGGACAGATACGCAGTATTTT | CASSLSRTDTQYF
TRBD2 | TRBJ2-7 | few | TRBV30 | TGTGCCTGGAGTGTAGGCGGGGGGGCCTACGAGCAGTACTTC | CAWSVGGGAYEQYF
- | TRBJ2-2 | - | TRBV12-5 | TGTGCTAGTGGGCTAAACACCGGGGAGCTGTTTTTT | CASGLNTGELFF
- | TRBJ2-2 | - | TRBV7-2 | TGTGCCAGCAGCTCCAGGGTTGGGACCGGGGAGCTGTTTTTT | CASSSRVGTGELFF
TRBD1 | TRBJ2-7 | few | TRBV5-4 | TGTGCCAGCAGCTATCAAGGACAGGGTGGTCGGCAGTACTTC | CASSYQGQGGRQYF
TRBD1 | TRBJ2-7 | few | TRBV5-1 | TGCGCCAGCAGCTTGGGGGACAGAGAGCAGTACTTC | CASSLGDREQYF
- | TRBJ1-1 | once | TRBV7-2 | TGTGCCAGCAGTGGACATCAGAACACTGAAGCTTTCTTT | CASSGHQNTEAFF
- | TRBJ1-4 | - | TRBV21-1 | TGTGCCAGCAGGGGACAGGGAATCGAAAAACTGTTTTTT | CASRGQGIEKLFF
- | TRBJ1-3 | - | TRBV2 | TGTGCCAGCAGGGTAGACGGCGGCGAACCCTCTGGAAACACCATATATTTT | CASRVDGGEPSGNTIYF
- | TRBJ1-1 | - | TRBV7-3 | TGTGCCAGCAGCTTATTTGGGGGAGGGGTGAACACTGAAGCTTTCTTT | CASSLFGGGVNTEAFF
- | TRBJ1-1 | - | TRBV6-5 | TGTGCCAGCAGTTACAAGGGGCGCGAAGCTTTCTTT | CASSYKGREAFF
TRBD1 | TRBJ1-1 | - | TRBV7-2 | TGTGCCAGCAGCTTCCGGGACAGGCGGACTGAAGCTTTCTTT | CASSFRDRRTEAFF
TRBD1 | TRBJ1-1 | - | TRBV28 | TGTGCCAGCACCTTAACAGGGGCCGTCACTGAAGCTTTCTTT | CASTLTGAVTEAFF
- | TRBJ1-2 | - | TRBV5-6 | TGTGCCAGCAGCCCTACCCTGGACAGCTATGGCTACACCTTC | CASSPTLDSYGYTF
TRBD1 | TRBJ1-5 | - | TRBV10-3 | TGTGCCATCAGGTCCGGGACAGGGGGATCCAATCAGCCCCAGCATTTT | CAIRSGTGGSNQPQHF
TRBD2 | TRBJ2-2 | - | TRBV3-1/TRBV3-2 | TGTGCCAGCAGCCAGGGACTAGGCTTTCAGGGGGAGCTGTTTTTT | CASSQGLGFQGELFF